Here is one T cell receptor beta chain with its context. Its antigen is still unknown. This sample was included in a study of beta chain features in type 1 diabetes. Study findings and constraints: Researchers cautioned that cDNA sequencing could over-represent cells with high TCR expression. For Type 1 diabetes patients, all four CD4+ subsets carried TCRB CDR3s that were moderately but significantly shorter.

The CDR3 totals 15 residues. The germline gives CDR1 GTSNPN, CDR2 SVGIG (reference sequence). V gave up 0 bases and J gave up 7 bases, with 19 bases separating them. The whole isolated RNA underwent reverse transcription, so sequencing captured expressed TCRB transcripts. TCRdb's table, derived via immunoSEQ multiplex PCR, lists solely in-frame clones and lacks some. This table has about 120,000 clones, 16% appearing once. The chain employs TRBV30 and TRBJ2-7, with D perhaps TRBD1 or TRBD2 (5 bases each). The sequence was collected from a man aged 25 to 40 with type 1 diabetes. Sample: central memory CD4+ T cells from blood. CDR3 protein: CAWSVGQGDPREQYF. Written as DNA, the CDR3 is TGTGCCTGGAGTGTAGGTCAAGGGGACCCTAGGGAGCAGTACTTC.